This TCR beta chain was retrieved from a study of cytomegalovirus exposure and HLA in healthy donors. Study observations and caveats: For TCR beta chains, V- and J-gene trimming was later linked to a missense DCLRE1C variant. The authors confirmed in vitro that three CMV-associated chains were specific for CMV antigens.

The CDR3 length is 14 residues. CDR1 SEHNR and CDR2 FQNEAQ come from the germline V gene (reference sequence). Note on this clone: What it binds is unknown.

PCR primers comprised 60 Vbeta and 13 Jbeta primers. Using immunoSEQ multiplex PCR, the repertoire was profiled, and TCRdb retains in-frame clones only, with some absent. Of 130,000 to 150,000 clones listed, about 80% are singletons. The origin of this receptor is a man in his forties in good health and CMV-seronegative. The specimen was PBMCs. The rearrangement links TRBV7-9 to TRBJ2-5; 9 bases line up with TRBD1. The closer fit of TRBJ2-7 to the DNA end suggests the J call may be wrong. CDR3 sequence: CASRGAGQGYEQYF. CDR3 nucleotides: TGTGCCAGCAGAGGAGCGGGACAGGGCTACGAGCAGTACTTC.